This passage covers 26 T cell receptor beta chains from one sample sequenced in a study of early T cells in non-severe SARS-CoV-2 infection. TCRdb independently ran MiXCR on the 5' RACE reads; one entry per CDR3 protein. Here the sample spans approximately 33,000 distinct CDR3 sequences, approximately 4.1% being singletons. The sequencing sample was made of whole blood. The receptors here all came from an adult who was a healthcare worker with PCR-confirmed SARS-CoV-2 infection or an uninfected control (not recorded which).

This clonotype was detected ten times or more. The chain has TRBV20-1 and TRBJ1-6, with D hard to call. The length of the CDR3 is 15 residues. The V end was cut by 0 bases, the J end by 10 bases, with 16 bases between. CDR1 is DFQATT, CDR2 SNEGSKA, per germline (reference sequence). The CDR3 nucleotides read TGCAGTGCTAGAGACGAGGGAGGGCTTGGGTCACCCCTCCACTTT. It translates to CSARDEGGLGSPLHF.

This clonotype was observed many times. The chain has TRBV18 and TRBJ2-6; D unresolved. The germline V gene encodes CDR1 KGHSH and CDR2 LQKENI. Trimming left V 0 bases short and J 0 bases short, with 3 bases between. This CDR3 region has 15 residues. CDR3 DNA: TGTGCCAGCTCACCACCGGACTCTGGGGCCAACGTCCTGACTTTC. Translated, it gives CASSPPDSGANVLTF.

Ten or more counts support this clonotype. The chain employs TRBV24-1 and TRBJ2-1; D unresolved. Germline assignment: CDR1 KGHDR and CDR2 SFDVKD. V lost 1 base and J lost 7, with 4 bases in between. The CDR3 spans 12 residues. The CDR3 region is CATSDFQNEQFF. The CDR3 region has the DNA TGTGCCACCAGTGATTTCCAGAATGAGCAGTTCTTC.

This clonotype has at least ten counts. The chain is built from TRBV7-9 and TRBJ1-6, with D possibly matching TRBD1 (6 bases). Germline-derived CDR1 and CDR2 are SEHNR and FQNEAQ (reference sequence). This CDR3 has 15 residues. V was shortened by 1 base and J by 7 bases, with 11 bases between the two germline ends. The CDR3 nucleotides read TGTGCCAGCAGCTTAGTTTCGGACAGCAATTCACCCCTCCACTTT. It encodes CASSLVSDSNSPLHF.

This clonotype was recorded at least ten times. V and J are TRBV7-9 and TRBJ2-3; 7 bases align to TRBD2. After removal of 3 bases from V and 4 bases from J, the junction contained 10 bases not matched to a gene. The CDR3 totals 16 residues. Germline values: CDR1 SEHNR, CDR2 FQNEAQ (reference sequence). In DNA, the CDR3 is TGTGCCAGCAGCTTGGGAGGGGTCGACCCCTCAGATACGCAGTATTTT. Residues: CASSLGGVDPSDTQYF. Filled out from reference TRBV7-9 and TRBJ2-3, the complete variable domain reads DTGVSQNPRHKITKRGQNVTFRCDPISEHNRLYWYRQTLGQGPEFLTYFQNEAQLEKSRLLSDRFSAERPKGSFSTLEIQRTEQGDSAMYLCASSLGGVDPSDTQYFGPGTRLTVL.

By sample fraction, this clonotype is medium-sized (0.01 to 0.1%). The CDR3 loop reads CATSDSRAEQFF. The CDR3 DNA is TGTGCCACCAGTGATTCGAGAGCGGAGCAGTTCTTC. The gene calls are TRBV24-1 and TRBJ2-1; D not certain. CDR3 length: 12 amino acids. V lost 2 bases and J lost 10, with 8 bases in between. Germline V lookup: CDR1 KGHDR, CDR2 SFDVKD.

This clonotype was counted only a few times. The chain recombines TRBV20-1 with TRBJ2-7; possibly TRBD2 for D (5 bases). Germline V gene sequence: CDR1 DFQATT, CDR2 SNEGSKA (reference sequence). Deletions cut 2 bases from V and 7 bases from J, with 9 bases between. This CDR3 has 11 residues. The CDR3 DNA follows: TGCAGTGCTAGATTTGGGGAGGAGCAGTACTTC. Translated: CSARFGEEQYF.

This clonotype was recorded a few times. One junction end disagrees with the germline gene, perhaps due to a read error. This sequence joins TRBV4-3 and TRBJ1-3; a possible D gene is TRBD1 (6 bases). CDR3 size: 17 residues. The V gene's germline CDR1 is LGHNA and CDR2 YSLEER. The chain's CDR3 is CASSQRLGGLSENTIYF. The CDR3 DNA follows: TGCGCCAGCAGCCAGAGACTAGGGGGTCTTTCTGAAAACACCATATATTTT.

This clonotype turned up a few times. J is TRBJ2-2 and V is TRBV7-2; 11 bases match TRBD2. The CDR3 totals 16 residues. CDR1 and CDR2 (germline): SGHTA, FQGNSA. J was trimmed by 7 bases and V by 2 bases; bases with no gene match: 6. The CDR3 DNA follows: TGTGCCAGCAGCTTACTAGCGGGAGGAGTCGGCGGGGAGCTGTTTTTT. Translating it yields CASSLLAGGVGGELFF.

Many counts were recorded for this clonotype. In DNA form, the CDR3 reads TGCGCCAGCAGCTTGGAAGCCACAGGGGGTCGGGAGACCCAGTACTTC. It codes for CASSLEATGGRETQYF. This chain joins TRBV5-1 and TRBJ2-5; 8 positions match TRBD1. V gave up 0 bases and J gave up 5 bases; unmatched junction bases: 9. The CDR3 is made up of 16 amino acids. Looked up from germline, CDR1 is SGHRS and CDR2 is YFSETQ.

This clonotype appeared many times. This chain links TRBV27 with TRBJ2-3, with D perhaps matching TRBD2 (6 bases). Germline V gene data show CDR1 as MNHEY and CDR2 as SMNVEV (reference sequence). V was clipped by 8 bases and J by 4 bases, with 10 bases between them. This CDR3 comprises 12 residues. In nucleotides, the CDR3 is TGTGCCAGCGGAGAGCGGGCAGATACGCAGTATTTT. It codes for CASGERADTQYF.

This clonotype is categorized as medium-sized. CDR3 in DNA: TGTGCCAGCTCACCGTCAGGGGCCGACAATGAGCAGTTCTTC. This codes for CASSPSGADNEQFF. V usage is TRBV18 and J usage is TRBJ2-1; maybe TRBD1 (6 bases). The ends were cut back, 3 bases at V and 5 bases at J, with 11 bases in the middle. Germline loops: CDR1 KGHSH, CDR2 LQKENI. The CDR3 runs to 14 residues. Full variable domain (remainder filled in from reference TRBV18 and TRBJ2-1): NAGVMQNPRHLVRRRGQEARLRCSPMKGHSHVYWYRQLPEEGLKFMVYLQKENIIDESGMPKERFSAEFPKEGPSILRIQQVVRGDSAAYFCASSPSGADNEQFFGPGTRLTVL.

This clonotype has more than one count but fewer than ten. The chain recombines TRBV4-2 with TRBJ2-3; no clear D. Germline lookup yields CDR1 LGHNA and CDR2 YNFKEQ. The CDR3 runs to 13 residues. Trimming stripped 0 bases from V and 2 bases from J, with 3 bases between. In DNA form, the CDR3 reads TGTGCCAGCAGCCAAGAAATCACAGATACGCAGTATTTT. The encoded protein is CASSQEITDTQYF.

This clonotype was seen many times. The chain employs TRBV6-6 and TRBJ2-7; D unclear. Germline CDR1 is MNHNY and CDR2 is SVGAGI (reference sequence). V lost 7 bases and J lost 1, with 8 bases in between. This CDR3 contains 12 residues. The CDR3 spells CASKNGSYEQYV. CDR3 nucleotide sequence: TGTGCCAGCAAGAACGGGTCCTACGAGCAGTACGTC.

This clonotype was counted many times. This rearrangement joins TRBV12-3 or TRBV12-4 to TRBJ2-1; D possibly corresponds to TRBD1 (6 bases). This CDR3 is 14 amino acids long. V was clipped by 4 bases and J by 15 bases, with 22 bases between them. The CDR3, as DNA: TGTGCCAGCAGTTCCCCTCGGACAGACGTGATGCTGTTCTTC. Its translation is CASSSPRTDVMLFF.

Many counts were recorded for this clonotype. V gene TRBV30 combines with J gene TRBJ2-7; 7 bases match TRBD1. The V and J ends lost 5 bases and 4 bases, in that order; junction bases with no gene match: 8. The germline CDR1 and CDR2 sequences are GTSNPN and SVGIG (reference sequence). This CDR3 comprises 13 residues. The CDR3 here is CAWERTGSYEQYV. The CDR3 DNA follows: TGTGCCTGGGAGCGGACAGGATCATACGAGCAGTACGTC.

Ten or more counts support this clonotype. J is TRBJ1-1 and V is TRBV20-1, with D unclear. Trimming stripped 0 bases from V and 4 bases from J, with 12 bases between. The CDR3 runs 14 residues. Germline CDR1 DFQATT, CDR2 SNEGSKA (reference sequence). The CDR3: CSARDVVLGTEAFF. CDR3 DNA: TGCAGTGCTAGAGATGTAGTTCTGGGCACTGAAGCTTTCTTT.

This clonotype has a count of ten or more. This chain connects TRBV28 to TRBJ1-6; the D is unclear. Germline CDR1 reads MDHEN; CDR2 reads SYDVKM. The germline V and J ends were trimmed by 4 bases and 0 bases, with 7 bases remaining between them. The CDR3 loop spans 15 amino acids. The CDR3 loop is CASSSLGSYNSPLHF. The CDR3 DNA reads as TGTGCCAGCAGTTCTCTCGGCTCCTATAATTCACCCCTCCACTTT.

This clonotype showed up many times. The rearrangement links TRBV28 to TRBJ2-1; 10 positions agree with TRBD2. The CDR3 is 24 residues long. Germline trimming cut 2 bases from V and 2 bases from J; bases unmatched to any gene: 27. CDR1 and CDR2 from the germline V gene are MDHEN and SYDVKM. CDR3 nucleotides: TGTGCCAGCAGTTTAGGGTTGTTGTGGGGGAGGACGGATAGCGGGAGGAGCCCCTACAATGAGCAGTTCTTC. It translates to CASSLGLLWGRTDSGRSPYNEQFF.

This clonotype was counted ten times or more. The genes are TRBV7-3 and TRBJ2-1; TRBD2 agrees at 10 bases. V was clipped by 2 bases and J by 7 bases; unmatched bases: 8. This CDR3 contains 16 residues. Looked up from germline, CDR1 is SGHTA and CDR2 is FQGTGA. Here the CDR3 DNA reads TGTGCCAGCAGCTTATCGGCTAGCGGGAGTCGAAATGAGCAGTTCTTC. Protein product: CASSLSASGSRNEQFF. Complete variable domain (other parts from reference TRBV7-3 and TRBJ2-1): GAGVSQTPSNKVTEKGKYVELRCDPISGHTALYWYRQSLGQGPEFLIYFQGTGAADDSGLPNDRFFAVRPEGSVSTLKIQRTERGDSAVYLCASSLSASGSRNEQFFGPGTRLTVL.

This clonotype was picked up many times. The rearrangement joins TRBV25-1 to TRBJ2-1, with D possibly being TRBD2 (5 bases). Looked up from germline, CDR1 is MGHDK and CDR2 is SYGVNS. V was trimmed by 7 bases and J by 3 bases, leaving 10 bases between them. This CDR3 has 13 amino acids. CDR3 amino acids: CASTEAVYNEQFF. CDR3 sequence (DNA): TGTGCCAGCACGGAGGCGGTCTACAATGAGCAGTTCTTC.

Many counts were recorded for this clonotype. The chain combines TRBV30 with TRBJ1-1; no reliable D call. From germline, CDR1 is GTSNPN and CDR2 SVGIG (reference sequence). The CDR3 consists of 13 residues. V was cut by 0 bases and J by 10 bases, with 15 bases left in between. As DNA, the CDR3 is TGTGCCTGGAGTGTAGGCCCCCCCCGCGGAGCTTTCTTT. Translation gives CAWSVGPPRGAFF. Full variable domain (rest looked up from reference TRBV30 and TRBJ1-1): SQTIHQWPATLVQPVGSPLSLECTVEGTSNPNLYWYRQAAGRGLQLLFYSVGIGQISSEVPQNLSASRPQDRQFILSSKKLLLSDSGFYLCAWSVGPPRGAFFGQGTRLTVV.

This clonotype was detected only a few times. This rearrangement joins TRBV7-8 to TRBJ2-5; weak D call: TRBD1 (6 bases). Germline CDR1 reads SGHVS; CDR2 reads FQNEAQ. The CDR3 runs to 15 residues. The V gene lost 0 bases and the J gene lost 5 bases, with 13 bases spanning the gap. CDR3 loop: CASSLATGTGETQYF. CDR3 nucleotide sequence: TGTGCCAGCAGCTTAGCGACAGGAACGGGGGAGACCCAGTACTTC.

The table lists this clonotype with many counts. The CDR3 is CASSLAGVDTEAFF. The DNA of the CDR3 is TGTGCCAGCAGCTTAGCAGGGGTGGACACTGAAGCTTTCTTT. The rearrangement uses TRBV7-3 and TRBJ1-1, with D perhaps matching TRBD1 (6 bases). CDR3 length: 14 amino acids. Germline V gives CDR1 SGHTA, CDR2 FQGTGA. V gave up 2 bases and J gave up 3 bases, with 10 bases separating them.

This clonotype was counted a few times. This chain joins TRBV6-2 or TRBV6-3 and TRBJ2-7; tentatively, D is TRBD1 (5 bases). Germline assignment: CDR1 MNHEY and CDR2 SVGEGT. The CDR3 contains 13 residues. The CDR3 loop reads CATTSRDRFEQYV. CDR3 in DNA: TGTGCTACCACCAGCCGCGACAGATTCGAGCAGTACGTC.

This clonotype showed up many times. The gene calls are TRBV7-8 and TRBJ2-5, with a tentative D call TRBD2 (6 bases). This CDR3 is built from 17 residues. In germline, CDR1 is SGHVS, CDR2 FQNEAQ. V was pared by 5 bases and J by 0 bases, with 19 bases between. This CDR3 is CASSQGPPGGYQETQYF. The CDR3 DNA reads TGTGCCAGCAGCCAGGGTCCCCCCGGGGGATACCAAGAGACCCAGTACTTC.